This TCR beta chain was captured by sequencing in a study of beta chain features in type 1 diabetes. Overall study findings and caveats: A definitive answer on HLA type influencing TCRB rearrangement was not reached here.

Expressed TCRB transcripts were sequenced because the isolated RNA had all been reverse transcribed beforehand. Repertoires were generated with immunoSEQ multiplex PCR, while TCRdb's copy carries only in-frame clones and drops some. This table has 130,000 to 150,000 clones, 6.9% appearing once. This clone was counted many times. Its antigen is not known. One heparinised blood draw, averaging approximately 0.11 L, came from each donor. V was shortened by 7 bases and J by 7 bases, with 13 bases between the two germline ends. The CDR3 has 12 amino acids. Germline lookup yields CDR1 MNHEY and CDR2 SVGAGI. This clonotype was sampled from a woman younger than 45 in good health. The rearrangement uses TRBV6-5 and TRBJ1-2; tentative D call: TRBD1 (5 bases). The sample was central memory CD4+ T cells from blood. In nucleotides, the CDR3 is TGTGCCAGCAAGCAATCTGGGGCTGGCTACACCTTC. As protein: CASKQSGAGYTF.